A single sample gave rise to the 10 T cell receptor beta chains below, sequenced in a study of CD8 T cells in ankylosing spondylitis. Whole-study findings and limits: A TCR beta motif made of about 8 highly homologous variants seemed typical of ankylosing spondylitis blood.

TCRdb processed the 5' RACE reads anew with MiXCR; each CDR3 protein has one entry. The sample carries fewer than 550,000 distinct CDR3 sequences, under 5.5% recorded once. These receptors' antigens are unknown. The specimen sequenced was blood, either unsorted or a sorted T cell fraction (not recorded which). These receptors were obtained from a male donor with ankylosing spondylitis.

This clonotype has at least ten counts. V and J are TRBV12-3 or TRBV12-4 and TRBJ2-1; TRBD2 might be the D (5 bases). The V and J ends lost 3 bases and 2 bases respectively, with 11 bases between them. There are 15 residues in the CDR3. CDR3 protein: CASSLDSPAYNEQFF. As DNA, the CDR3 is TGTGCCAGCAGTTTGGACTCCCCTGCCTACAATGAGCAGTTCTTC.

This clonotype has at least ten counts. The chain couples TRBV20-1 to TRBJ2-7; TRBD2 aligns across 13 bases. Germline V gene data show CDR1 as DFQATT and CDR2 as SNEGSKA (reference sequence). This CDR3 is 18 amino acids long. With 1 base clipped from V and 0 bases from J, the junction kept 9 bases outside the gene matches. CDR3 in DNA: TGCAGTGCTAGAGTGACTAGCGGGAGGCAATGGAGCTCCTACGAGCAGTACTTC. Protein product: CSARVTSGRQWSSYEQYF.

This clonotype was observed many times. The V gene is TRBV29-1, the J gene TRBJ2-7; D is undetermined. CDR1 and CDR2 (germline): SQVTM, ANQGSEA. The CDR3 covers 12 residues. V was cut by 7 bases and J by 1 base, with 11 bases left in between. The CDR3 loop reads CSATSSSYEQYF. CDR3 coding DNA: TGCAGCGCCACCTCTAGTTCCTACGAGCAGTACTTC.

This clonotype came up many times. V gene TRBV5-1 combines with J gene TRBJ2-1; no clear D gene. The CDR3 is 14 residues long. V lost 4 bases and J lost 1, with 9 bases in between. Per the germline V gene, CDR1 is SGHRS and CDR2 is YFSETQ. CDR3 coding DNA: TGCGCCAGCAGCACCCACAGTTCCTACAATGAGCAGTTCTTC. This codes for CASSTHSSYNEQFF.

This clonotype was picked up many times. The V gene is TRBV9, the J gene TRBJ1-1; perhaps TRBD1 as D (6 bases). V lost 4 bases and J lost 2, with 18 bases in between. The CDR3 covers 16 residues. Germline lookup yields CDR1 SGDLS and CDR2 YYNGEE. The CDR3 DNA sequence: TGTGCCAGCAGCAGGTCCCGACGAGGGGGAAACACTGAAGCTTTCTTT. Protein product: CASSRSRRGGNTEAFF.

This clonotype was observed a few times. The chain uses TRBV28 and TRBJ2-7, with D tentatively TRBD2 (6 bases). Looked up from germline, CDR1 is MDHEN and CDR2 is SYDVKM. The CDR3 sequence is 15 residues long. Trimming shortened V by 1 base and J by 2 bases, and 12 bases separated the two germline ends. The CDR3 reads CASSLLGLGPYEQYF. DNA of the CDR3: TGTGCCAGCAGTTTATTGGGACTGGGACCCTACGAGCAGTACTTC. The variable domain in full, with the rest retrieved from reference TRBV28 and TRBJ2-7, is DVKVTQSSRYLVKRTGEKVFLECVQDMDHENMFWYRQDPGLGLRLIYFSYDVKMKEKGDIPEGYSVSREKKERFSLILESASTNQTSMYLCASSLLGLGPYEQYFGPGTRLTVT.

A few counts support this clonotype. This chain links TRBV6-2 or TRBV6-3 with TRBJ2-7; D is perhaps TRBD1 (5 bases). Trimming stripped 3 bases from V and 3 bases from J, with 15 bases between. Looked up from germline, CDR1 is MNHEY and CDR2 is SVGEGT. The CDR3 contains 15 residues. The CDR3 loop reads CASSYGPGSIYEQYF. CDR3 DNA sequence: TGTGCCAGCAGTTATGGACCAGGGTCCATCTACGAGCAGTACTTC.

This clonotype was picked up a small number of times. The rearrangement uses TRBV7-9 and TRBJ1-1, with 7 bases matching TRBD1. J was trimmed by 7 bases and V by 8 bases; bases with no gene match: 13. The CDR3 has 14 amino acids. CDR1 and CDR2 (germline): SEHNR, FQNEAQ (reference sequence). The chain's CDR3 is CASPGGGTSIEAFF. The DNA of the CDR3 is TGTGCCAGCCCAGGGGGGGGAACCTCTATTGAAGCTTTCTTT. The full variable domain, completed using reference TRBV7-9 and TRBJ1-1, is DTGVSQNPRHKITKRGQNVTFRCDPISEHNRLYWYRQTLGQGPEFLTYFQNEAQLEKSRLLSDRFSAERPKGSFSTLEIQRTEQGDSAMYLCASPGGGTSIEAFFGQGTRLTVV.

This clonotype was seen at least ten times. The chain carries TRBV5-1 and TRBJ2-1, with TRBD2 matching over 9 bases. Trimming took 0 bases from V and 2 from J; bases not matched to a gene: 9. Germline V gives CDR1 SGHRS, CDR2 YFSETQ. This CDR3 contains 18 residues. CDR3 DNA sequence: TGCGCCAGCAGCTTGGGGGCTAGCGGGACCTTTACCTACAATGAGCAGTTCTTC. Protein sequence: CASSLGASGTFTYNEQFF. Full variable domain (rest looked up from reference TRBV5-1 and TRBJ2-1): KAGVTQTPRYLIKTRGQQVTLSCSPISGHRSVSWYQQTPGQGLQFLFEYFSETQRNKGNFPGRFSGRQFSNSRSEMNVSTLELGDSALYLCASSLGASGTFTYNEQFFGPGTRLTVL.

In this sample, this clonotype turned up many times. The J gene is TRBJ1-2, the V gene TRBV7-2; D is unresolved. The length of the CDR3 is 15 residues. The V end lost 3 bases, the J end lost 1 base, and 12 bases lay between the germline ends. CDR1 is SGHTA, CDR2 FQGNSA, per germline. CDR3 in amino acids: CASSFSRQINYGYTF. The CDR3 DNA sequence: TGTGCCAGCAGCTTCAGCCGGCAGATTAACTATGGCTACACCTTC.